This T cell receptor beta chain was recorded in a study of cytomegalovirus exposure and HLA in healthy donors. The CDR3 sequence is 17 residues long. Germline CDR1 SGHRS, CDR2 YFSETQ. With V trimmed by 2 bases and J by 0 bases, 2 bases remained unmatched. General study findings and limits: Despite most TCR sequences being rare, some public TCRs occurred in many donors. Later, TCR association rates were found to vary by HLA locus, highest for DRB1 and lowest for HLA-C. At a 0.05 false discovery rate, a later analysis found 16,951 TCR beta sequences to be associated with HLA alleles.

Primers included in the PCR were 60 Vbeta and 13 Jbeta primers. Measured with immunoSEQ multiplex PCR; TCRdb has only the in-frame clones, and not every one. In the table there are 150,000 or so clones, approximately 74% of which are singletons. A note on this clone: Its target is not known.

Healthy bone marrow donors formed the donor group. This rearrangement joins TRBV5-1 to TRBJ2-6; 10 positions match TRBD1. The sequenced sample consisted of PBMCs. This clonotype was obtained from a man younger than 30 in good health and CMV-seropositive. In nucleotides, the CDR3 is TGCGCCAGCAGCTTAAGGACAGGGGGCTCTGGGGCCAACGTCCTGACTTTC. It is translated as CASSLRTGGSGANVLTF.